The rows below give T cell receptor beta chains drawn from one sample of a study of cytomegalovirus exposure and HLA in healthy donors. Using immunoSEQ multiplex PCR, the repertoire was profiled, and TCRdb retains in-frame clones only, with some absent. The repertoire holds more than 110,000 clones, with 80% as singletons. Specimen: PBMCs. These TCRs come from a male donor in good health and CMV-seronegative. The CDR3 runs from the conserved cysteine through the conserved F or W. D genes are given only for firm matches. Where a row states a size, it is once, few, many or the class of an expanded clone; other rows omit it.

j_call,d_call,v_call,clone_size,cdr3_aa,cdr3_nt
TRBJ2-1,NA,TRBV9,NA,CASSVRGAVNNEQFF,TGTGCCAGCAGCGTACGGGGGGCCGTGAACAATGAGCAGTTCTTC
TRBJ2-7,NA,TRBV27,NA,CASSARGSYEQYF,TGTGCCAGCAGTGCCAGGGGTTCCTACGAGCAGTACTTC
TRBJ1-1,NA,TRBV7-8,NA,CASSLGSKNTEAFF,TGTGCCAGCAGCTTAGGTTCTAAGAACACTGAAGCTTTCTTT
TRBJ1-6,NA,TRBV7-8,NA,CASSPVAYSPLHF,TGCGCCAGCAGCCCCGTGGCCTATTCACCCCTCCACTTT
TRBJ1-2,NA,TRBV7-9,few,CASSLGGGSYGYTF,TGTGCCAGCAGCTTAGGGGGGGGGAGCTATGGCTACACCTTC
TRBJ1-2,NA,TRBV27,NA,CASSLSVTGNGYTF,TGTGCCAGCAGTTTATCTGTCACAGGGAATGGCTACACCTTC
TRBJ2-7,NA,TRBV6-5,NA,CASSYHRETIYEQYF,TGTGCCAGCAGTTACCACAGGGAGACGATCTACGAGCAGTACTTC
TRBJ2-1,TRBD2,TRBV18,NA,CASSPLAGDDNEQFF,TGTGCCAGCTCCCCACTAGCGGGGGACGACAATGAGCAGTTCTTC
TRBJ1-1,NA,TRBV7-2,few,CASSIRLTNTEAFF,TGTGCCAGCAGCATCAGGCTGACGAACACTGAAGCTTTCTTT
TRBJ1-2,TRBD1,TRBV5-1,NA,CASSPGGPPAYGYTF,TGCGCCAGTTCGCCAGGGGGTCCGCCGGCTTATGGCTACACCTTC
TRBJ2-7,NA,TRBV4-1,NA,CASSQENRFHEQYF,TGCGCCAGCAGCCAAGAGAACAGGTTCCACGAGCAGTACTTC
TRBJ1-6,TRBD1,TRBV19,NA,CASNSGQGKSPLHF,TGTGCCAGTAACTCGGGACAGGGCAAATCACCCCTCCACTTT
TRBJ1-2,TRBD1,TRBV9,few,CASTRPGTGMLYGYTF,TGTGCCAGCACCCGGCCAGGGACAGGGATGTTATATGGCTACACCTTC
TRBJ1-3,NA,TRBV7-8,NA,CASSLSGGGGNTIYF,TGTGCCAGCAGCTTATCCGGGGGAGGTGGAAACACCATATATTTT
TRBJ2-3,TRBD2,TRBV5-1,NA,CASSGGGRQTDTQYF,TGCGCCAGCAGCGGGGGGGGTAGGCAAACAGATACGCAGTATTTT
TRBJ2-1,NA,TRBV7-3,NA,CASSLRTSPNEQFF,TGTGCCAGCAGCTTAAGAACTAGCCCCAATGAGCAGTTCTTC
TRBJ1-3,NA,TRBV28,NA,CASSSATALGNTIYF,TGTGCCAGCAGTTCCGCGACAGCCCTAGGAAACACCATATATTTT
TRBJ2-3,TRBD2,TRBV7-3,NA,CASSRKGAGGLTDTQYF,TGTGCCAGCAGCCGTAAGGGAGCGGGGGGCCTCACAGATACGCAGTATTTT